This is a list of T cell receptor beta chains from one sample in a study of shared clonotypes between healthy human individuals. The data were produced by immunoSEQ multiplex PCR, yet TCRdb's version contains in-frame clones alone and is incomplete. Here the sample spans 2 million to 2.5 million clones, approximately 95% being singletons. Input material: naive CD4+ T cells sorted from blood. The receptors here all came from a man aged 18 to 35 in good health. Both conserved end residues are part of each CDR3.

CDR3 length	V gene	J gene	CDR3 protein
11	TRBV30	TRBJ1-1	CAWSGDSLFWF
14	TRBV5-5	TRBJ1-2	CASSVTGWDYGYTF
18	TRBV7-2	TRBJ2-7	CASSLGGAVTSGSYEQYF
13	TRBV5-1	TRBJ1-2	CASSRGQNYGYTF
11	TRBV29-1	TRBJ1-1	CSVGGSTEAFF
15	TRBV14	TRBJ2-5	CASSQWGLPQETQYF
16	TRBV18	TRBJ2-6	CASSPDRVGGANVLTF
12	TRBV7-9	TRBJ2-3	CASRRSGDTQYF
16	TRBV4-1	TRBJ2-3	CASSQARTSGFDTQYF
14	TRBV2	TRBJ2-2	CASSEARGTGELFF
14	TRBV18	TRBJ2-7	CVSSRDRGFYEQYF
14	TRBV5-1	TRBJ1-6	CASSSGTPNSPLHF
14	TRBV5-4	TRBJ2-7	CASSLAGSYYEQYF
15	TRBV6-1	TRBJ1-6	CASSDREGHNSPLHF
16	TRBV30	TRBJ1-1	CAWSVSSQNMNTEAFF
15	TRBV6-5	TRBJ2-7	CASSPAVITTYEQYF
15	TRBV6-5	TRBJ1-4	CASSYSTGTDEKLFF
11	TRBV11-2	TRBJ2-7	CASSLDHEQYF
19	TRBV4-3	TRBJ2-3	CASSLEGLAGGPSTDTQYF
15	TRBV6-1	TRBJ1-1	CASTAEGGLGTEAFF
13	TRBV6-1	TRBJ2-7	CASASILAGEQYF
13	TRBV4-3	TRBJ2-7	CASSQDRLGEQYF
14	TRBV6-4	TRBJ1-2	CASSPGGSNYGYTF
15	TRBV4-3	TRBJ1-4	CASSQGGATNEKLFF
11	TRBV2	TRBJ2-1	CASSLFNEQFF